The clone carrying this T cell receptor (beta chain) appeared many times. The data derive from a study of read filtering for tumor transcriptome and immune sequencing. CDR3 length: 13 residues. Germline V gene sequence: CDR1 LNHNV, CDR2 YYDKDF (reference sequence). V was trimmed by 0 bases and J by 8 bases, leaving 8 bases between them. From about 0.4 ug of RNA, a library with molecular barcoded alpha/delta and beta/gamma adaptors was made. Via MiXCR, TCRdb re-called the reads, giving one row per CDR3 protein. This table holds roughly 130,000 distinct CDR3 sequences, approximately 13% found once. Sequenced: a population of CD138-negative cells sorted from bone marrow. This clonotype was sampled from a donor at least 40 years old with multiple myeloma. The chain employs TRBV15 and TRBJ1-5, with D hard to call. The CDR3 reads CATSREVPEPQHF. The CDR3 DNA is TGTGCCACCAGCAGAGAGGTCCCGGAGCCCCAGCATTTT.